This T cell receptor (beta chain) derives from a study of T cell changes during pregnancy in multiple sclerosis (dated by TCRdb to about 2019). Study-wide context: The study looked at changes in the T cell repertoire across pregnancy in women with multiple sclerosis.

For this chain, trimming is 5 bases at the V end and 7 bases at the J end, and the number of junction bases without a gene match is 13. Reading from cysteine to phenylalanine, the CDR3 counts 16 amino acids. CDR3 DNA is the only sequence kept; it has 48 bases, read in frame from the first base. Based on the germline V gene, the CDR1 and CDR2 sequences are MGHRA and YSYEKL. Library generation was performed with the immunoSEQ multiplex PCR assay. TCRdb stores this immuneACCESS table with in-frame sequences only. Part of the clones is absent; in the studies checked, under half of the shortfall reflects unresolved V genes, and no reason is known for the rest. Across this sample there are 50,000 or so clones, with 93% seen only once. 3.5% to 5% of the sample is held by the ten biggest clonotypes. As concerns this clone: It lacks a known antigen. Per-base qualities were not stored, and no clone one base away is much larger.

This specimen was CD8+ T cells from peripheral blood mononuclear cells, taken after pregnancy. Recombination connected TRBV4-1 to TRBJ2-1; 8 bases in between match TRBD1. This TCR came from a female donor with multiple sclerosis, enrolled in a pregnancy study. The DNA sequence follows: TGCGCCAGCAGCAATCCTTCAGGGGGCGCGAGGAATGAGCAGTTCTTC. This encodes CASSNPSGGARNEQFF.